The 20 T cell receptor beta chains in this list originate from one sample, sequenced in a study of T cell changes during pregnancy in multiple sclerosis. The repertoire was sequenced with immunoSEQ multiplex PCR; TCRdb's copy has only in-frame clones and lacks some. The table has about 30,000 clones, around 89% seen once. Sequenced here: CD4+ T cells from peripheral blood mononuclear cells, sampled in the third trimester of pregnancy. The receptors originated from a female donor in good health, enrolled as a control in a pregnancy study.

The chain uses TRBV29-1 and TRBJ2-7; TRBD1 aligns across 11 bases. Germline-derived CDR1 and CDR2 are SQVTM and ANQGSEA. V trimming: 7 bases; J trimming: 3 bases; junction bases outside the gene matches: 8. The CDR3 totals 14 residues. CDR3 nucleotide sequence: TGCAGCGCCTTAGGGACAGGGGGGGACTACGAGCAGTACTTC. It translates to CSALGTGGDYEQYF.

This rearrangement joins TRBV5-1 to TRBJ1-4; D remains unclear. Per the germline V gene, CDR1 is SGHRS and CDR2 is YFSETQ. Trimming cost V 4 bases and J 5 bases, with 9 bases left between them. The CDR3 loop spans 13 amino acids. CDR3 sequence (DNA): TGCGCCAGCAGCCTTGACTTAAATGAAAAACTGTTTTTT. Its translation is CASSLDLNEKLFF.

This sequence joins TRBV30 and TRBJ1-1; D is possibly TRBD1 (6 bases). V lost 0 bases, J lost 8 bases, and 13 bases lay in between. CDR1 is GTSNPN, CDR2 SVGIG, per germline (reference sequence). CDR3 length equals 13 residues. CDR3 DNA sequence: TGTGCCTGGAGTGTGACAGGAGGTCGAGAAGCTTTCTTT. Translation gives CAWSVTGGREAFF. Looking up the rest from reference TRBV30 and TRBJ1-1 gives the full variable domain: SQTIHQWPATLVQPVGSPLSLECTVEGTSNPNLYWYRQAAGRGLQLLFYSVGIGQISSEVPQNLSASRPQDRQFILSSKKLLLSDSGFYLCAWSVTGGREAFFGQGTRLTVV.

The gene calls are TRBV5-1 and TRBJ1-2; 9 bases match TRBD1. CDR3 length equals 14 residues. In germline, CDR1 is SGHRS, CDR2 YFSETQ. The J segment lost 7 bases and the V segment lost 0 bases, leaving 4 bases of the junction unmatched. The CDR3 DNA sequence: TGCGCCAGCAGCTTGGCTGCGACAGGGGGTGGCTACACCTTC. Residues: CASSLAATGGGYTF. Full variable domain (remainder filled in from reference TRBV5-1 and TRBJ1-2): KAGVTQTPRYLIKTRGQQVTLSCSPISGHRSVSWYQQTPGQGLQFLFEYFSETQRNKGNFPGRFSGRQFSNSRSEMNVSTLELGDSALYLCASSLAATGGGYTFGSGTRLTVV.

This clone was picked up a small number of times. The J gene is TRBJ1-6, the V gene TRBV10-3; the D is unclear. This CDR3 comprises 14 residues. The V and J ends lost 6 bases and 5 bases respectively, with 11 bases between them. CDR1 and CDR2 from the germline V gene are ENHRY and SYGVKD. This CDR3 reads CAIRGEQDNSPLHF. The CDR3 region has the DNA TGTGCCATCAGAGGAGAGCAAGATAATTCACCCCTCCACTTT.

The V and J genes are TRBV5-1 and TRBJ2-5, with 9 bases aligning to TRBD1. Germline V lookup: CDR1 SGHRS, CDR2 YFSETQ. Unmatched junction bases numbered 3, after V lost 4 bases and J lost 2 bases. The length of the CDR3 is 14 residues. This CDR3 reads CASSIQGAQETQYF. CDR3 in DNA: TGCGCCAGCAGCATACAGGGGGCGCAAGAGACCCAGTACTTC.

The genes are TRBV5-1 and TRBJ2-1, with 7 bases that match TRBD2. V shed 0 bases, J shed 7 bases, and the junction held 4 bases outside the gene matches. Germline CDR1 is SGHRS and CDR2 is YFSETQ. The CDR3 runs 14 residues. The DNA of the CDR3 is TGCGCCAGCAGCTTGGGCTGGGGGGGGAATGAGCAGTTCTTC. Its translation: CASSLGWGGNEQFF.

This chain connects TRBV25-1 to TRBJ1-4; no definite D call. Trimming shortened V by 0 bases and J by 3 bases, and 8 bases separated the two germline ends. The CDR3 spans 15 residues. CDR1 and CDR2 (germline): MGHDK, SYGVNS. CDR3 region: CASSEYPRANEKLFF. The DNA of the CDR3 is TGTGCCAGCAGTGAATACCCGAGGGCTAATGAAAAACTGTTTTTT.

J is TRBJ2-2 and V is TRBV6-6; no definite D call. Germline loops: CDR1 MNHNY, CDR2 SVGAGI (reference sequence). The V and J ends lost 3 bases and 4 bases respectively, with 12 bases between them. The CDR3 runs to 15 residues. CDR3: CASSYYSSRTGELFF. The CDR3 bases are TGTGCCAGCAGTTATTATTCCAGTCGCACCGGGGAGCTGTTTTTT.

The CDR3 sequence is CSVDAQRGLQYF. In DNA form, the CDR3 reads TGCAGCGTTGACGCCCAGCGGGGATTGCAGTATTTT. This chain uses TRBV29-1 with TRBJ2-3, with 7 bases lining up with TRBD2. The CDR3 consists of 12 residues. The V gene's germline CDR1 is SQVTM and CDR2 ANQGSEA. Losses at the gene ends were 3 bases for V and 11 bases for J; bases not matched to a gene: 8.

This sequence joins TRBV5-1 and TRBJ2-7; possible D gene TRBD2, 5 bases. Germline values: CDR1 SGHRS, CDR2 YFSETQ. This CDR3 is 13 amino acids long. The V and J ends lost 7 bases and 1 base respectively, with 12 bases between them. The CDR3 bases are TGCGCCAGCCGACTAACACCGTCCTACGAGCAGTACTTC. It translates to CASRLTPSYEQYF.

This clone occurred once. The chain links TRBV11-2 to TRBJ1-1, with 8 bases aligning to TRBD1. This CDR3 spans 16 amino acids. J lost 4 bases, V lost 1 base, and 8 bases had no gene match. Per germline, CDR1 SGHAT and CDR2 FQNNGV. For the CDR3, the DNA is TGTGCCAGCAGCTTAGGCCAGGGGGCAATGCGCACTGAAGCTTTCTTT. The encoded protein is CASSLGQGAMRTEAFF.

The chain carries TRBV5-5 and TRBJ2-1; 9 bases align to TRBD2. CDR1 and CDR2 (germline): SGHKS, YYEKEE (reference sequence). After removal of 0 bases from V and 1 base from J, the junction contained 8 bases not matched to a gene. The length of the CDR3 is 18 residues. The chain's CDR3 is CASSLGTLAGSSYNEQFF. The CDR3 DNA sequence: TGTGCCAGCAGCTTGGGTACCCTAGCGGGGAGTTCCTACAATGAGCAGTTCTTC.

The chain recombines TRBV5-1 with TRBJ2-7, with 8 bases lining up with TRBD2. The length of the CDR3 is 14 residues. Per the germline V gene, CDR1 is SGHRS and CDR2 is YFSETQ. Trimming cost V 2 bases and J 6 bases; bases outside gene matches: 7. The CDR3 bases are TGCGCCAGCAGCTTTTTGGCGGGGGGTGGCGAGCAGTACTTC. Translating gives CASSFLAGGGEQYF.

This clone has a single count. For the CDR3, the DNA is TGTGCCAGCAGAGGGGGCGAGGGCAATCAGCCCCAGCATTTT. Translated, it gives CASRGGEGNQPQHF. The rearrangement joins TRBV25-1 to TRBJ1-5; 7 nucleotides align to TRBD1. Unmatched junction bases numbered 4, after V lost 6 bases and J lost 2 bases. CDR3 length equals 14 residues. Germline CDR1 MGHDK, CDR2 SYGVNS.

The gene calls are TRBV30 and TRBJ1-2, with D possibly being TRBD1 (5 bases). V was clipped by 3 bases and J by 4 bases, with 15 bases between them. This CDR3 region has 14 residues. In germline, CDR1 is GTSNPN, CDR2 SVGIG (reference sequence). This CDR3 reads CAWSLSGFAYGYTF. In DNA form, the CDR3 reads TGTGCCTGGAGCCTGTCAGGGTTTGCCTATGGCTACACCTTC.

The CDR3 reads CASSWEAGGYEQYF. CDR3 sequence (DNA): TGTGCCAGCAGTTGGGAAGCGGGAGGGTACGAGCAGTACTTC. The rearrangement joins TRBV28 to TRBJ2-7, with 10 bases lining up with TRBD2. The CDR3 is made up of 14 amino acids. V shed 4 bases, J shed 4 bases, and the junction held 4 bases outside the gene matches. CDR1 MDHEN and CDR2 SYDVKM come from the germline V gene.

This sequence joins TRBV5-1 and TRBJ2-1; 9 positions match TRBD2. Germline loops: CDR1 SGHRS, CDR2 YFSETQ. There are 14 residues in the CDR3. Losses at the gene ends were 4 bases for V and 6 bases for J; bases not matched to a gene: 5. The CDR3 region has the DNA TGCGCCAGCAGCCAGGGACTAGCAGGCAATGAGCAGTTCTTC. Protein sequence: CASSQGLAGNEQFF.

The gene calls are TRBV6-5 and TRBJ1-2; D gene ambiguous. Germline-derived CDR1 and CDR2 are MNHEY and SVGAGI. The CDR3 is made up of 11 amino acids. Trimming pared 4 bases from V and 6 bases from J, leaving 6 bases between. CDR3 protein: CASSFLHGYTF. The CDR3 nucleotides are TGTGCCAGCAGTTTCCTCCATGGCTACACCTTC.

The CDR3 here is CAAGGFGEQYF. In DNA form, the CDR3 reads TGCGCCGCCGGAGGGTTCGGCGAGCAGTACTTC. The chain employs TRBV20-1 and TRBJ2-7, with D tentatively TRBD2 (6 bases). Germline CDR1 DFQATT, CDR2 SNEGSKA (reference sequence). CDR3 length equals 11 residues.